This T cell receptor (beta chain) was captured by sequencing in a study of radiotherapy plus CTLA-4 blockade in lung cancer. Trimming stripped 1 base from V and 5 bases from J, with 9 bases between. The length of the CDR3 is 13 residues. Per the germline V gene, CDR1 is SGHRS and CDR2 is YFSETQ. Study results and caveats: TCR clones originating in tumors grew in number in blood after radiotherapy plus ipilimumab.

A remark on this clone: Its matching antigen is unknown.

Some clones are missing from TCRdb's copy, which holds only in-frame ones; the method was immunoSEQ multiplex PCR. This table has roughly 75,000 clones, about 79% appearing once. The receptor was derived from a human donor with non-small cell lung cancer whose response to radiotherapy plus ipilimumab could not be evaluated. Some clones in this sample may be carry-over from other donors' samples. This chain connects TRBV5-1 to TRBJ1-1; possible D gene TRBD1, 6 bases. The source material was peripheral blood, sampled from a patient treated with radiotherapy plus ipilimumab. The CDR3 here is CASSLTQGTEAFF. The CDR3 nucleotides are TGCGCCAGCAGCTTGACACAGGGTACTGAAGCTTTCTTT.